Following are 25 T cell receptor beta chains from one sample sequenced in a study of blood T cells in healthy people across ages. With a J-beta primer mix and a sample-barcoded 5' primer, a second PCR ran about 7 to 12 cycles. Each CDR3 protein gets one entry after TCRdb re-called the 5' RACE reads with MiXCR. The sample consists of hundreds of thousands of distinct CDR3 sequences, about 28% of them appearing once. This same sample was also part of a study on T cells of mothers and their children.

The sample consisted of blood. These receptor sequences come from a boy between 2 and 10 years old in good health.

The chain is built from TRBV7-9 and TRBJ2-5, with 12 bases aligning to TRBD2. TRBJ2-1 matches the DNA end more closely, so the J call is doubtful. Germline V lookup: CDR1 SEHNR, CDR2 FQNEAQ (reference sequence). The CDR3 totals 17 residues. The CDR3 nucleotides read TGTGCCAGCAGCTTACTAGCGGGAGGGCCAGGGGGCGATGAGCAGTTCTTC. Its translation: CASSLLAGGPGGDEQFF.

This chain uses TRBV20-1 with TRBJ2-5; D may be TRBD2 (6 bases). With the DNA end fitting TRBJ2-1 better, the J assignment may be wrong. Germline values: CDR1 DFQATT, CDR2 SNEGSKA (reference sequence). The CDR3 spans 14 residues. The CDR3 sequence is CSAEEWDWGNEQFF. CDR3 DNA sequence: TGCAGTGCTGAAGAGTGGGACTGGGGCAATGAGCAGTTCTTC.

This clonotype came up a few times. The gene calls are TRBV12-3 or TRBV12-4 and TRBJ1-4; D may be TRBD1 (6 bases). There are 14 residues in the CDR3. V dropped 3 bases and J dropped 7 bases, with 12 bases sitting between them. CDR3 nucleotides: TGTGCCAGCAGTTTTGGTAGGGGGAGTGAAAAACTGTTTTTT. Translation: CASSFGRGSEKLFF.

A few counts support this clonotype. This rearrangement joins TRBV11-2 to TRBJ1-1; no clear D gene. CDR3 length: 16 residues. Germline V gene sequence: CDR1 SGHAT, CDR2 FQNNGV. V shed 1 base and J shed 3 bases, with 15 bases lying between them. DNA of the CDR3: TGTGCCAGCAGCTTAGGAGCCTCCCAGGCGGACACTGAAGCTTTCTTT. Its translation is CASSLGASQADTEAFF.

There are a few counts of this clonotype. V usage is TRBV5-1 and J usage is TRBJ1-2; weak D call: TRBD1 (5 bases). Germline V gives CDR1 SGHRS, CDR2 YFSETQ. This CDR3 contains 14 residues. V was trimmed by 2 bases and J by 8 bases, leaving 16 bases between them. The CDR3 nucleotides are TGCGCCAGCAGCTTTGCGGGGGAAGTCTTGGGCTACACCTTC. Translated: CASSFAGEVLGYTF. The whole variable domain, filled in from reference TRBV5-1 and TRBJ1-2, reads KAGVTQTPRYLIKTRGQQVTLSCSPISGHRSVSWYQQTPGQGLQFLFEYFSETQRNKGNFPGRFSGRQFSNSRSEMNVSTLELGDSALYLCASSFAGEVLGYTFGSGTRLTVV.

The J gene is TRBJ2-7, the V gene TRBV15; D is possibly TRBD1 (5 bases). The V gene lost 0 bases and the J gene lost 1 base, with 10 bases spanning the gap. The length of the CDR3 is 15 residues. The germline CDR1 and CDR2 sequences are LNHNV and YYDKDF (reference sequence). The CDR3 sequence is CATSRDRVGSYEQYF. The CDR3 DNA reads TGTGCCACCAGCAGAGACAGGGTAGGGTCCTACGAGCAGTACTTC.

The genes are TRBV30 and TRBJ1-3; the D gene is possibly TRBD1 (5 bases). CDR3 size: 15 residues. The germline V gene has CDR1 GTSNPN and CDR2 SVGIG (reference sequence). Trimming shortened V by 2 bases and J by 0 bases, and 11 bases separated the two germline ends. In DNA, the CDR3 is TGTGCCTGGAGTAGTCGGGGGGGCTCTGGAAACACCATATATTTT. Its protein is CAWSSRGGSGNTIYF. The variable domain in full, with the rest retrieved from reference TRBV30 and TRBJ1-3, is SQTIHQWPATLVQPVGSPLSLECTVEGTSNPNLYWYRQAAGRGLQLLFYSVGIGQISSEVPQNLSASRPQDRQFILSSKKLLLSDSGFYLCAWSSRGGSGNTIYFGEGSWLTVV.

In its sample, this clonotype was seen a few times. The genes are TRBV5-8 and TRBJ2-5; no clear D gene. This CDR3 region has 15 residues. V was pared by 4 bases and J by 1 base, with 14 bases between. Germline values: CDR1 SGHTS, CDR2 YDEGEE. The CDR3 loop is CASSPGLAAQETQYF. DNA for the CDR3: TGTGCCAGCAGCCCTGGGTTAGCAGCCCAAGAGACCCAGTACTTC.

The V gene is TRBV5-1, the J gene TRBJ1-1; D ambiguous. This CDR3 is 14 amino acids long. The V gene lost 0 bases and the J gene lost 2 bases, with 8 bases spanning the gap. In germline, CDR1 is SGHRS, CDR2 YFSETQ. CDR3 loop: CASSLEGYNTEAFF. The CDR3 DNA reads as TGCGCCAGCAGCTTGGAGGGATACAACACTGAAGCTTTCTTT.

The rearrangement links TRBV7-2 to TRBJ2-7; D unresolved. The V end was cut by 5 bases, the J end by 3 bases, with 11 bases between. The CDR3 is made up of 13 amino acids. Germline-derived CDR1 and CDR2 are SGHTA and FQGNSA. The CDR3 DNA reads TGTGCCAGCAGCGCAGACCGAAGCTACGAGCAGTACTTC. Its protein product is CASSADRSYEQYF.

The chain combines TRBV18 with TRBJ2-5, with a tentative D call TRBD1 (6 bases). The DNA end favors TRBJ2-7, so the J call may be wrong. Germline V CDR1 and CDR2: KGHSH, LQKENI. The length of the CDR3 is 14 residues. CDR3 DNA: TGTGCCAGCTCACCACCGGACAGTCCCTACGAGCAGTACTTC. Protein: CASSPPDSPYEQYF.

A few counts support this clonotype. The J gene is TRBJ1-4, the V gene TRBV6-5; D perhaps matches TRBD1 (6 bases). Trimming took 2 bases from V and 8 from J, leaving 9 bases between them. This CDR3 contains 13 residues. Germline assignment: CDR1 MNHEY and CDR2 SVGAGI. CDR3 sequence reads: CASSYGGLEKLFF. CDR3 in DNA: TGTGCCAGCAGTTACGGGGGGCTGGAAAAACTGTTTTTT.

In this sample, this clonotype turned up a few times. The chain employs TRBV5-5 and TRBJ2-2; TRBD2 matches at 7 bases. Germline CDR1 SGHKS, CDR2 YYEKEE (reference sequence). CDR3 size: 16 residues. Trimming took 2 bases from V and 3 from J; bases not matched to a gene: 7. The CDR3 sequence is CASSFEGGSYTGELFF. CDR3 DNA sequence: TGTGCCAGCAGCTTTGAAGGCGGGAGTTACACCGGGGAGCTGTTTTTT.

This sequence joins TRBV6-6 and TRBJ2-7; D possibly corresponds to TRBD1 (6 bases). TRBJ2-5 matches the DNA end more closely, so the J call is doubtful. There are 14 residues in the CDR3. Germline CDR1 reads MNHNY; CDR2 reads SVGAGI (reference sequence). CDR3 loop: CASSYSGAWETQYF. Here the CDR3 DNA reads TGTGCCAGCAGTTACTCGGGGGCGTGGGAGACCCAGTACTTC.

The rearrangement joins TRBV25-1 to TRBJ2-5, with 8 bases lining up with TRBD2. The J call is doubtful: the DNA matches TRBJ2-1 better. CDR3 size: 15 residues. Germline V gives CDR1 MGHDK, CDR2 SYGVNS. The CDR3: CASSELGSGVNEQFF. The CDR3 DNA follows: TGTGCCAGCAGTGAATTAGGTAGCGGGGTCAATGAGCAGTTCTTC.

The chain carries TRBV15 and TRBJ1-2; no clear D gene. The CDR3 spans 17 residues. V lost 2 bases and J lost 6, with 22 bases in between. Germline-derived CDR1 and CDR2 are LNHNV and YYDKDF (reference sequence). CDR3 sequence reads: CATSRNFIGEEGNGYTF. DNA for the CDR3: TGTGCCACCAGCAGAAATTTTATCGGGGAGGAGGGCAATGGCTACACCTTC. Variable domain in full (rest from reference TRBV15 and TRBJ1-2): DAMVIQNPRYQVTQFGKPVTLSCSQTLNHNVMYWYQQKSSQAPKLLFHYYDKDFNNEADTPDNFQSRRPNTSFCFLDIRSPGLGDTAMYLCATSRNFIGEEGNGYTFGSGTRLTVV.

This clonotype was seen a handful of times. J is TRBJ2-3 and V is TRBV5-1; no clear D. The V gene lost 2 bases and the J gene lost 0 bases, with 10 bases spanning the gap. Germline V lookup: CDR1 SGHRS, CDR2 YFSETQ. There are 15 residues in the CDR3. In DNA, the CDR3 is TGCGCCAGCAGCTTCGGGTGGGGAAGCACAGATACGCAGTATTTT. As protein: CASSFGWGSTDTQYF.

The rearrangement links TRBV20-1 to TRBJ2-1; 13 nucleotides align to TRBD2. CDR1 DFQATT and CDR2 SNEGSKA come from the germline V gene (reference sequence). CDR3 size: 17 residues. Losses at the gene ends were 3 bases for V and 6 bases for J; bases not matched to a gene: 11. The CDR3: CSARQGLAGADINEQFF. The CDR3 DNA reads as TGCAGTGCTAGGCAAGGACTAGCGGGAGCGGATATCAATGAGCAGTTCTTC.

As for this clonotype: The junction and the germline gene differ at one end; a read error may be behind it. The CDR3 loop reads CASSPYGQGGTYGQYF. In DNA, the CDR3 is TGTGCCAGCAGCCCTTACGGACAGGGGGGAACCTACGGGCAGTACTTC. V is TRBV7-9 and J is TRBJ2-7, with 10 bases lining up with TRBD1. Germline CDR1 is SEHNR and CDR2 is FQNEAQ (reference sequence). This CDR3 region has 16 residues.

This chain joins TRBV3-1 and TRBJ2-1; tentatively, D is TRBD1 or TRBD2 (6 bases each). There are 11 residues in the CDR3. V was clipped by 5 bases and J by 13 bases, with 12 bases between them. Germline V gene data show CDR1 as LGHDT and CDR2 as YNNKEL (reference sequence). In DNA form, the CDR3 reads TGTGCCAGCAGCTGGGGGCGGGGACAGTTCTTC. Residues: CASSWGRGQFF.

In DNA, the CDR3 is TGTGCCAGCAGGAGACCGACAGGGGGGCACACTGAAGCTTTCTTT. Translating it yields CASRRPTGGHTEAFF. The chain links TRBV6-5 to TRBJ1-1; TRBD1 matches 9 bases. The CDR3 consists of 15 residues. J lost 3 bases, V lost 6 bases, and 8 bases had no gene match. CDR1 MNHEY and CDR2 SVGAGI come from the germline V gene.

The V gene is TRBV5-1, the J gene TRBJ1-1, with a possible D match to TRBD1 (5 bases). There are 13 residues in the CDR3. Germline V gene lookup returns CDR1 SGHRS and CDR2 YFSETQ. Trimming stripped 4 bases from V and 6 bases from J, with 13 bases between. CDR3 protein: CASSTGTRAEAFF. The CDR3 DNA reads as TGCGCCAGCAGCACCGGGACGAGGGCTGAAGCTTTCTTT. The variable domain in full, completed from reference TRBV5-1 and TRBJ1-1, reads KAGVTQTPRYLIKTRGQQVTLSCSPISGHRSVSWYQQTPGQGLQFLFEYFSETQRNKGNFPGRFSGRQFSNSRSEMNVSTLELGDSALYLCASSTGTRAEAFFGQGTRLTVV.

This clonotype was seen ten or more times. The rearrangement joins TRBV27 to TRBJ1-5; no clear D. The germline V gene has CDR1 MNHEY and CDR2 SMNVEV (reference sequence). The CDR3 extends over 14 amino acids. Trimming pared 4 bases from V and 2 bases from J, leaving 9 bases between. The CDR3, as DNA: TGTGCCAGCAGTTCCCTGATGGGCAATCAGCCCCAGCATTTT. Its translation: CASSSLMGNQPQHF.

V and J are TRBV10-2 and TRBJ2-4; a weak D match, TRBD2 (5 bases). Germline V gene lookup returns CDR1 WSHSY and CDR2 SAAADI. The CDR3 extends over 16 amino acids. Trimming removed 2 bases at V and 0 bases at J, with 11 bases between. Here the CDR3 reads CASSEVEVIAKNIQYF. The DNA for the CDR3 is TGCGCCAGCAGTGAGGTGGAGGTTATAGCCAAAAACATTCAGTACTTC.

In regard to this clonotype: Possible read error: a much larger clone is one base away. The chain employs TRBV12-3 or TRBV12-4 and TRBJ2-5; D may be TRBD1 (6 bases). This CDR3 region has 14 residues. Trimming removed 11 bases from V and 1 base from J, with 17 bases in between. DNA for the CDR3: TGTGCCTGCAAACAGGGAGAGGGCCAAGAGACCCAGTACTTC. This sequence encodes CACKQGEGQETQYF.